These T cell receptor beta chains were read from a single sample in a study of blood T cell repertoires in COVID-19. The protocol was immunoSEQ multiplex PCR, while the TCRdb copy is restricted to in-frame clones and leaves out a portion. This table holds 250,000 to 350,000 clones, roughly 90% found once. The sequencing input was PBMCs or T cells enriched from blood (not recorded which). The receptors come from a woman aged 25 to 39 who had recovered from COVID-19. Both conserved end residues are part of each CDR3. Fields, in order: CDR3 length, D gene, V gene, J gene, clone size, CDR3 protein, CDR3 DNA. A D gene is named only where the DNA matches it firmly. Some rows have no size entry. The others give once, few or many, or a class for an expanded clone.

16	TRBD2	TRBV5-4	TRBJ2-2	-	CASSVEREPHTGELFF	TGTGCCAGCAGCGTCGAGCGGGAGCCACACACCGGGGAGCTGTTTTTT
15	-	TRBV25-1	TRBJ2-7	-	CASSESLRGNYEQYF	TGTGCCAGCAGTGAATCCCTTAGAGGGAACTACGAGCAGTACTTC
15	TRBD2	TRBV3-1/TRBV3-2	TRBJ2-1	-	CASSPRTSGGDEQFF	TGTGCCAGCAGCCCCCGGACTAGCGGGGGGGATGAGCAGTTCTTC
12	-	TRBV2	TRBJ1-2	-	CASSEALLGYTF	TGTGCCAGCAGTGAAGCGCTCCTAGGCTACACCTTC
15	-	TRBV6-5	TRBJ2-7	-	CASSYDGGTIYEQYF	TGTGCCAGCAGTTACGATGGAGGAACTATCTACGAGCAGTACTTC
14	-	TRBV28	TRBJ2-7	few	CASSLAGFSYEQYF	TGTGCCAGCAGCCTCGCAGGCTTCTCCTACGAGCAGTACTTC
11	-	TRBV29-1	TRBJ2-7	-	CSAAYLREQYF	TGCAGCGCGGCTTATTTGAGGGAGCAGTACTTC
17	TRBD1	TRBV18	TRBJ2-2	-	CASSPLPGQGLTGELFF	TGTGCCAGCTCACCACTACCGGGACAGGGCCTTACCGGGGAGCTGTTTTTT
12	-	TRBV24-1	TRBJ1-1	-	CATSDGGRKAFF	TGTGCCACCAGTGACGGAGGGCGAAAAGCTTTCTTT
17	-	TRBV10-2	TRBJ2-4	-	CASSDPSLLGAGNIQYF	TGCGCCAGCAGTGACCCCTCGCTTTTAGGGGCTGGGAACATTCAGTACTTC
19	-	TRBV7-2	TRBJ1-5	-	CASSLGLTRGLNRVQPQHF	TGTGCCAGCAGCTTAGGTCTTACCCGGGGTCTTAATAGGGTCCAGCCCCAGCATTTT
11	-	TRBV5-1	TRBJ1-1	-	CASSYGQEAFF	TGCGCCAGCAGCTACGGACAGGAAGCTTTCTTT
15	TRBD1	TRBV2	TRBJ2-5	-	CASSFDRGGEETQYF	TGTGCCAGCAGTTTCGACAGGGGCGGGGAAGAGACCCAGTACTTC
13	-	TRBV6-5	TRBJ1-5	-	CASSRQGNQPQHF	TGTGCCAGCAGTCGACAGGGCAATCAGCCCCAGCATTTT
12	-	TRBV7-2	TRBJ1-3	few	CASRDRGSTIYF	TGTGCCAGCAGGGATCGGGGGTCCACCATATATTTT
16	TRBD2	TRBV5-4	TRBJ2-3	-	CASSLGSASGTDTQYF	TGTGCCAGCAGCTTGGGTTCGGCTAGCGGGACAGATACGCAGTATTTT
14	-	TRBV7-8	TRBJ2-7	-	CASSSREISYEQYF	TGTGCCAGCAGCTCCAGGGAAATCTCCTACGAGCAGTACTTC
16	TRBD1	TRBV5-1	TRBJ1-5	-	CASSPGTGDPNQPQHF	TGCGCCAGCAGCCCGGGGACAGGGGATCCTAATCAGCCCCAGCATTTT
16	TRBD2	TRBV30	TRBJ2-2	-	CAWKARGISSTGELFF	TGTGCCTGGAAGGCGCGGGGGATTAGTTCCACCGGGGAGCTGTTTTTT
15	TRBD2	TRBV5-1	TRBJ2-1	-	CASSQTSQAWNEQFF	TGCGCCAGCAGCCAGACTAGCCAGGCCTGGAATGAGCAGTTCTTC
13	-	TRBV15	TRBJ1-6	-	CATSRDGNSPLHF	TGTGCCACCAGCCGAGACGGTAATTCACCCCTCCACTTT
15	TRBD2	TRBV2	TRBJ2-3	once	CASSEAAGVPDTQYF	TGTGCCAGCAGTGAAGCAGCGGGAGTGCCAGATACGCAGTATTTT
15	TRBD2	TRBV5-1	TRBJ2-1	once	CASSAAGDPYNEQFF	TGCGCCAGCAGCGCGGCGGGGGACCCGTACAATGAGCAGTTCTTC
14	TRBD1	TRBV19	TRBJ2-5	-	CASSIGQGRETQYF	TGTGCCAGTTCCATCGGACAGGGGAGAGAGACCCAGTACTTC
15	TRBD2	TRBV4-1	TRBJ2-1	-	CASSQAAGGPSEQFF	TGCGCCAGCAGCCAAGCAGCGGGAGGGCCTAGTGAGCAGTTCTTC
16	TRBD2	TRBV3-1/TRBV3-2	TRBJ2-3	-	CASSSTSGRVGNTQYF	TGTGCCAGCAGCTCTACTAGCGGGAGGGTGGGTAATACGCAGTATTTT
15	TRBD1	TRBV9	TRBJ1-6	-	CASSVAQGAESPLHF	TGTGCCAGCAGCGTAGCTCAGGGGGCGGAATCACCCCTCCACTTT
13	-	TRBV10-2	TRBJ2-2	few	CASRVANTGELFF	TGCGCCAGCAGGGTAGCGAACACCGGGGAGCTGTTTTTT
13	-	TRBV11-2	TRBJ2-1	-	CASFDSSYNEQFF	TGTGCCAGCTTTGACTCTTCCTACAATGAGCAGTTCTTC
16	TRBD1	TRBV18	TRBJ2-7	-	CASSSGLGTGYYEQYF	TGTGCCAGCTCGTCGGGTCTGGGGACAGGTTACTACGAGCAGTACTTC
18	TRBD1	TRBV24-1	TRBJ2-2	-	CATSDHPYDRVLAGELFF	TGTGCCACCAGTGATCACCCCTATGACAGGGTCCTGGCCGGGGAGCTGTTTTTT
15	-	TRBV5-1	TRBJ1-4	-	CASSFLGRGNEKLFF	TGCGCCAGCAGCTTCTTAGGCAGGGGCAATGAAAAACTGTTTTTT
16	TRBD1	TRBV3-1/TRBV3-2	TRBJ1-3	-	CASSQGTGGGGNTIYF	TGTGCCAGCAGCCAAGGCACAGGGGGCGGTGGAAACACCATATATTTT
15	-	TRBV28	TRBJ1-1	-	CASLGRRGFNTEAFF	TGTGCCAGCTTAGGGCGACGGGGATTTAACACTGAAGCTTTCTTT
17	TRBD2	TRBV5-1	TRBJ2-1	-	CASSPRASGGLLDEQFF	TGCGCCAGCAGCCCTCGTGCCAGCGGGGGGCTCTTAGATGAGCAGTTCTTC
13	-	TRBV5-1	TRBJ1-1	-	CASSLTGNTEAFF	TGCGCCAGCAGCTTAACGGGGAACACTGAAGCTTTCTTT
15	-	TRBV6-5	TRBJ1-6	-	CASSPRGVYNSPLHF	TGTGCCAGCAGTCCCAGGGGTGTGTATAATTCACCCCTCCACTTT
13	-	TRBV24-1	TRBJ1-1	-	CATVGGPYTEAFF	TGTGCCACCGTGGGTGGGCCCTACACTGAAGCTTTCTTT
16	-	TRBV28	TRBJ1-3	-	CASSLEQPYSGNTIYF	TGTGCCAGCAGTTTAGAACAGCCCTACTCTGGAAACACCATATATTTT
13	-	TRBV16	TRBJ1-1	-	CASSQSTVSEAFF	TGTGCCAGCAGCCAATCCACAGTGTCTGAAGCTTTCTTT
16	-	TRBV5-1	TRBJ1-1	-	CASSLLQGILNTEAFF	TGCGCCAGCAGCTTGCTTCAGGGGATTTTAAACACTGAAGCTTTCTTT
13	-	TRBV11-2	TRBJ2-5	-	CASSAGLKETQYF	TGTGCCAGCAGCGCGGGGTTGAAAGAGACCCAGTACTTC
18	-	TRBV21-1	TRBJ2-3	-	CASSNRLAALSSTDTQYF	TGTGCCAGCAGCAATCGTCTAGCGGCCCTATCTAGCACAGATACGCAGTATTTT
14	TRBD1	TRBV19	TRBJ2-3	once	CASSLGTATDTQYF	TGTGCCAGTAGTCTCGGGACAGCCACAGATACGCAGTATTTT
14	-	TRBV5-1	TRBJ1-1	-	CASTGGSWDTEAFF	TGCGCCAGCACCGGGGGGAGTTGGGATACTGAAGCTTTCTTT
13	-	TRBV19	TRBJ2-7	few	CASSPRVDYEQYF	TGTGCCAGTAGTCCCCGTGTAGACTACGAGCAGTACTTC
14	-	TRBV6-5	TRBJ1-2	-	CASSPGLRYYGYTF	TGTGCCAGCAGCCCAGGGCTCAGATACTATGGCTACACCTTC
13	TRBD1	TRBV10-3	TRBJ1-2	-	CAISEQGGEGYTF	TGTGCCATCAGTGAACAGGGGGGCGAAGGCTACACCTTC
15	-	TRBV3-1/TRBV3-2	TRBJ1-5	-	CASSQDNRSNQPQHF	TGTGCCAGCAGCCAAGATAACAGGAGTAATCAGCCCCAGCATTTT
15	-	TRBV6-5	TRBJ1-2	-	CASKGQGGGHYGYTF	TGTGCCAGCAAGGGCCAGGGTGGGGGCCACTATGGCTACACCTTC
14	TRBD1	TRBV30	TRBJ1-6	-	CAWSMGQGNSPLHF	TGTGCCTGGAGTATGGGACAGGGGAATTCACCCCTCCACTTT
13	-	TRBV3-1/TRBV3-2	TRBJ1-2	once	CASSQGYYYGYTF	TGTGCCAGCAGCCAAGGTTATTACTATGGCTACACCTTC
15	-	TRBV9	TRBJ2-1	once	CASSVIADTFNEQFF	TGTGCCAGCAGCGTCATCGCCGACACCTTCAATGAGCAGTTCTTC
17	TRBD2	TRBV28	TRBJ2-3	-	CASSLIGSGGSTDTQYF	TGTGCCAGCAGTTTAATTGGTAGCGGGGGGAGCACAGATACGCAGTATTTT
14	-	TRBV19	TRBJ1-2	once	CASSIEAAKYGYTF	TGTGCCAGTAGTATAGAAGCGGCGAAATATGGCTACACCTTC
14	-	TRBV28	TRBJ2-5	-	CASSFLGAVETQYF	TGTGCCAGCAGCTTCCTAGGGGCAGTGGAGACCCAGTACTTC
13	-	TRBV19	TRBJ2-5	-	CASSGGSRETQYF	TGTGCCAGTAGTGGTGGTAGCAGAGAGACCCAGTACTTC
14	-	TRBV30	TRBJ1-5	once	CAWSAGTGNQPQHF	TGTGCCTGGAGTGCTGGGACTGGCAATCAGCCCCAGCATTTT